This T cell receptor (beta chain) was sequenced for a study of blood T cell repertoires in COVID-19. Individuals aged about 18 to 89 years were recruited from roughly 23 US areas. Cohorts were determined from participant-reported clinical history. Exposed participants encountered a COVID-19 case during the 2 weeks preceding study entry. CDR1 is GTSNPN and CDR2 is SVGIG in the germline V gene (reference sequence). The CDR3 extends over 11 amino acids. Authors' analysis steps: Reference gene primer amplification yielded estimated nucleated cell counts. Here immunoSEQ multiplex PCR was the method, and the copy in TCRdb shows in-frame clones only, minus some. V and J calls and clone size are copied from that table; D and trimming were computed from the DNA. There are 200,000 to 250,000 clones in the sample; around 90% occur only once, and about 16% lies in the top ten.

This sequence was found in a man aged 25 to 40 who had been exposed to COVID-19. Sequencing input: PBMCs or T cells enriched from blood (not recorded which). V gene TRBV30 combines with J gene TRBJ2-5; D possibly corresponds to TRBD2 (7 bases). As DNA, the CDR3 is TGTGCAGGGGGGGTCGGGGAGACCCAGTACTTC. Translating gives CAGGVGETQYF.